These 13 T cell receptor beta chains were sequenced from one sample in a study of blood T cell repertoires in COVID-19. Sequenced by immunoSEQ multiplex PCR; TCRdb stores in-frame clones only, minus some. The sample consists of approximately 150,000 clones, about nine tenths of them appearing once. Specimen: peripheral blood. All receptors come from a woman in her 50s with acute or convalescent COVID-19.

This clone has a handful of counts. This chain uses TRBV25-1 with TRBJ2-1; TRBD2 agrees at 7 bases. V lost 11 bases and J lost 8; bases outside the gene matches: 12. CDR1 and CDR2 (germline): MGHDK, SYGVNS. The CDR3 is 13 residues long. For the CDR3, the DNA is TGTGCCCATGCCGGGCGGGGGATCGATGAGCAGTTCTTC. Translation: CAHAGRGIDEQFF.

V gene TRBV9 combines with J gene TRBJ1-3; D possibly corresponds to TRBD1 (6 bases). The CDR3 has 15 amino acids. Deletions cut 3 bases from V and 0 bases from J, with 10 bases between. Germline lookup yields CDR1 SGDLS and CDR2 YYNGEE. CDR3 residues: CASSAQGNSGNTIYF. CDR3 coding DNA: TGTGCCAGCAGCGCTCAGGGGAACTCTGGAAACACCATATATTTT.

Here the CDR3 DNA reads TGTGCCAGCAGCTTGGAAAGCGGCACAGATACGCAGTATTTT. This translates into CASSLESGTDTQYF. The chain links TRBV11-3 to TRBJ2-3; unclear D gene. The CDR3 has 14 amino acids. Trimming took 3 bases from V and 1 from J, leaving 8 bases between them. Germline values: CDR1 SGHNT, CDR2 YENEEA. Looking up the rest from reference TRBV11-3 and TRBJ2-3 gives the full variable domain: EAGVVQSPRYKIIEKKQPVAFWCNPISGHNTLYWYLQNLGQGPELLIRYENEEAVDDSQLPKDRFSAERLKGVDSTLKIQPAELGDSAVYLCASSLESGTDTQYFGPGTRLTVL.

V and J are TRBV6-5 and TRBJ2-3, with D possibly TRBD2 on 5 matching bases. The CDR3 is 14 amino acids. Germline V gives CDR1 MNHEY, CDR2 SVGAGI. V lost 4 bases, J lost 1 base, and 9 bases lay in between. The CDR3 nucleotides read TGTGCCAGCAGTTCCGGGGATGGCACAGATACGCAGTATTTT. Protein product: CASSSGDGTDTQYF.

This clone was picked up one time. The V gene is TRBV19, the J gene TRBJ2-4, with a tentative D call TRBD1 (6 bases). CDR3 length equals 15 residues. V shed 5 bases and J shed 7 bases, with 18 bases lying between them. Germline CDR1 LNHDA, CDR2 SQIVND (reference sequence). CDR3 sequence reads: CASSPWTDLRNIQYF. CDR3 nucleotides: TGTGCCAGTAGTCCATGGACAGACCTTCGGAACATTCAGTACTTC.

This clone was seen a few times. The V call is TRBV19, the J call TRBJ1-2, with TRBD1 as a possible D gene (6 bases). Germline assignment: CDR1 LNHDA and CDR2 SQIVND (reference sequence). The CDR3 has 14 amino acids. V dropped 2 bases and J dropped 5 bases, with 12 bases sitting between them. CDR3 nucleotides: TGTGCCAGTAGTATAATGGACAGTTTATATGGCTACACCTTC. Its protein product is CASSIMDSLYGYTF.

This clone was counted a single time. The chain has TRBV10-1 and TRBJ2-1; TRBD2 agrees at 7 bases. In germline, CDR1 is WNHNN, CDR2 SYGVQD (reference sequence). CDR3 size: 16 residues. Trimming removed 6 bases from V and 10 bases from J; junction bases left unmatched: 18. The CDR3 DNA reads TGCGCCAGCAGAGTGTGGGGGAGGGCAGGAGGGAGCGAGCAGTTCTTC. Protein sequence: CASRVWGRAGGSEQFF.

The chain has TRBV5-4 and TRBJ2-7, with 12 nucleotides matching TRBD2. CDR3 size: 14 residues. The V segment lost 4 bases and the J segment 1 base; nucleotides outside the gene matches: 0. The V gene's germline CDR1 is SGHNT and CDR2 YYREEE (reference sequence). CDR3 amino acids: CASSTSGGSYEQYF. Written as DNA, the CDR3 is TGTGCCAGCAGCACTAGCGGGGGGTCCTACGAGCAGTACTTC.

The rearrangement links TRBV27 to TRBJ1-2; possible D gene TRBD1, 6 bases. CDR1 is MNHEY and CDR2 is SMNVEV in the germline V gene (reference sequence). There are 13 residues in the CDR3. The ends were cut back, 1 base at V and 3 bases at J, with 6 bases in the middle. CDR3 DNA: TGTGCCAGCAGTTTATACAGGGACTATGGCTACACCTTC. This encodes CASSLYRDYGYTF.

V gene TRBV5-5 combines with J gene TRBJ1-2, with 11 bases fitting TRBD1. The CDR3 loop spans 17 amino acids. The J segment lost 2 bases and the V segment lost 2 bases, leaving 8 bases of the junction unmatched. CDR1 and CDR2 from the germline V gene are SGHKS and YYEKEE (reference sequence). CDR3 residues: CASSFLDRGRGNYGYTF. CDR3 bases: TGTGCCAGCAGCTTCCTGGACAGGGGGCGCGGGAACTATGGCTACACCTTC. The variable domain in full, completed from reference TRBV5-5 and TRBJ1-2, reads DAGVTQSPTHLIKTRGQQVTLRCSPISGHKSVSWYQQVLGQGPQFIFQYYEKEERGRGNFPDRFSARQFPNYSSELNVNALLLGDSALYLCASSFLDRGRGNYGYTFGSGTRLTVV.

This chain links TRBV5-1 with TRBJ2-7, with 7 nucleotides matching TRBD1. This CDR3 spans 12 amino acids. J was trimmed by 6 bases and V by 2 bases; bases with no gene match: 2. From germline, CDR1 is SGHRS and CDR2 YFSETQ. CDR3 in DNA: TGCGCCAGCAGCTTAACAGGGGCCGAGCAGTACTTC. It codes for CASSLTGAEQYF.

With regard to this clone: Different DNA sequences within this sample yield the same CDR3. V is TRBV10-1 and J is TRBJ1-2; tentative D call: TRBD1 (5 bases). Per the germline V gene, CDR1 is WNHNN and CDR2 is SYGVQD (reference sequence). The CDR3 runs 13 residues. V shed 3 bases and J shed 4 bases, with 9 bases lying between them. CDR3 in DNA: TGCGCCAGCAGTGACAGGGTGGGCTATGGCTACACCTTC. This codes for CASSDRVGYGYTF.

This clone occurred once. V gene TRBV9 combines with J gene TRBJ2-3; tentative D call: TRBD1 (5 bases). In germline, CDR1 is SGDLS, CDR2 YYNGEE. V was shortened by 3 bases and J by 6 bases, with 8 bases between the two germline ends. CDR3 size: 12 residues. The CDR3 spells CASSAGHDTQYF. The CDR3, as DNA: TGTGCCAGCAGCGCAGGACACGATACGCAGTATTTT.